This entry describes one T cell receptor beta chain. Its antigen is currently unknown. CDR1 is SGHRS and CDR2 is YFSETQ in the germline V gene. The CDR3 contains 15 residues. V was clipped by 4 bases and J by 2 bases, with 13 bases between them. The data belong to a study of T cell responses to AZD1222 COVID-19 vaccine. Profiled with immunoSEQ multiplex PCR; TCRdb holds only in-frame clones, not every one. Here the sample spans some 150,000 clones, roughly 87% being singletons. Study outcomes and limitations: Nearly half of the spike-specific TCRs reportedly recognize variant regions that carry no mutations. Only a handful of individuals given AZD1222 were seropositive at baseline. Among the donors, most were white British and more were female, and clonal diversity was possibly underestimated.

This receptor was obtained from an adult who received the MenACWY meningococcal vaccine as a control. The chain uses TRBV5-1 and TRBJ2-4; the D gene is possibly TRBD1 (6 bases). Specimen: peripheral blood, collected 28 days after the second dose of the MenACWY control vaccine. The CDR3 loop reads CASSISQGTKNIQYF. The CDR3 DNA follows: TGCGCCAGCAGCATATCCCAGGGGACCAAAAACATTCAGTACTTC. The variable domain in full, with the rest retrieved from reference TRBV5-1 and TRBJ2-4, is KAGVTQTPRYLIKTRGQQVTLSCSPISGHRSVSWYQQTPGQGLQFLFEYFSETQRNKGNFPGRFSGRQFSNSRSEMNVSTLELGDSALYLCASSISQGTKNIQYFGAGTRLSVL.